A single sample gave rise to the 18 T cell receptor beta chains below, sequenced in a study. Each CDR3 protein is one row after TCRdb ran MiXCR on the 5' RACE reads. Of 35,000 to 55,000 distinct CDR3 sequences in the sample, roughly a fifth were seen once. Tregs were sorted as CD4+CD25+CD127-/low cells. The specimen sequenced was Tregs sorted from a lymph node. Receptors were obtained from a female donor with breast cancer.

This chain uses TRBV20-1 with TRBJ2-3; no reliable D call. CDR1 is DFQATT and CDR2 is SNEGSKA in the germline V gene (reference sequence). CDR3 length: 11 amino acids. CDR3: CSGWEDGTQYF. CDR3 DNA sequence: TGCAGCGGGTGGGAAGACGGTACGCAGTATTTT.

In its sample, this clonotype was seen a few times. The chain uses TRBV7-9 and TRBJ2-7; maybe TRBD1 (5 bases). CDR1 and CDR2 from the germline V gene are SEHNR and FQNEAQ (reference sequence). The CDR3 runs to 13 residues. The ends were cut back, 3 bases at V and 3 bases at J, with 9 bases in the middle. The CDR3 DNA is TGTGCCAGCAGCTTCGACAGAAACTACGAGCAGTACTTC. As protein: CASSFDRNYEQYF.

This clonotype was found many times. The chain carries TRBV7-2 and TRBJ2-4, with 7 bases lining up with TRBD2. Trimming at V came to 4 bases and at J to 7 bases, leaving 7 bases not matched to a gene. The CDR3 is 14 amino acids. Germline CDR1 is SGHTA and CDR2 is FQGNSA. CDR3 loop: CASSSTMGGNIQYF. CDR3 bases: TGTGCCAGCAGCTCCACCATGGGGGGGAACATTCAGTACTTC.

Only a few counts were recorded for this clonotype. The V and J genes are TRBV7-9 and TRBJ1-2; weak D call: TRBD1 (5 bases). The germline CDR1 and CDR2 sequences are SEHNR and FQNEAQ (reference sequence). The CDR3 runs 13 residues. V gave up 2 bases and J gave up 3 bases, with 7 bases separating them. The CDR3 DNA reads as TGTGCCAGCAGCTTACCAGGGTACTATGGCTACACCTTC. It specifies CASSLPGYYGYTF.

This clonotype was found many times. This CDR3 reads CASSQSSGTIYNEQFF. In DNA, the CDR3 is TGCGCCAGCAGCCAATCCTCCGGGACAATCTACAATGAGCAGTTCTTC. The chain recombines TRBV4-1 with TRBJ2-1; D perhaps matches TRBD1 (6 bases). V gave up 2 bases and J gave up 3 bases, with 14 bases separating them. The length of the CDR3 is 16 residues. The germline V gene encodes CDR1 MGHRA and CDR2 YSYEKL.

The rearrangement links TRBV12-3 or TRBV12-4 to TRBJ1-2, with D unresolved. Trimming left V 2 bases short and J 6 bases short, with 13 bases between. The CDR3 totals 14 residues. The chain's CDR3 is CASSLTVREDGYTF. The CDR3 coding sequence is TGTGCCAGCAGTTTAACGGTGCGGGAGGATGGCTACACCTTC.

For this clonotype: A much larger clone is a single base away; this may be a read error. This chain uses TRBV7-9 with TRBJ2-7, with a possible D match to TRBD1 (6 bases). Per the germline V gene, CDR1 is SEHNR and CDR2 is FQNEAQ (reference sequence). CDR3 size: 14 residues. Here the CDR3 DNA reads TGTACCAGCAGCTTTACAGGGAGCTCCTACGAGCAGTACTTC. Protein sequence: CTSSFTGSSYEQYF.

As for this clonotype: This may arise from a read error, as a much more abundant clone is one base away. This chain links TRBV13 with TRBJ2-3, with 8 nucleotides matching TRBD1. Germline CDR1 is PRHDT and CDR2 is FYEKMQ (reference sequence). This CDR3 is built from 15 residues. The CDR3 DNA reads as TGTGCCAGCAGCTTAGGGCAGGGGGCTGGAGATACGCGGTATTTT. Protein sequence: CASSLGQGAGDTRYF.

The chain recombines TRBV5-6 with TRBJ2-7; D possibly corresponds to TRBD2 (5 bases). Per the germline V gene, CDR1 is SGHDT and CDR2 is YYEEEE. The CDR3 has 14 amino acids. V gave up 4 bases and J gave up 9 bases, with 20 bases separating them. This chain's CDR3 is CASSASLRVHVQYF. In nucleotides, the CDR3 is TGTGCCAGCAGCGCCTCCCTGAGGGTCCACGTGCAGTACTTC.

V and J are TRBV9 and TRBJ2-5; 9 bases agree with TRBD1. CDR3 length: 16 residues. J lost 6 bases, V lost 3 bases, and 12 bases had no gene match. Germline lookup yields CDR1 SGDLS and CDR2 YYNGEE. This chain's CDR3 is CASSDTPGQGGKTQYF. In nucleotides, the CDR3 is TGTGCCAGCAGCGATACGCCGGGACAGGGAGGGAAGACCCAGTACTTC.

The V gene is TRBV3-1, the J gene TRBJ2-7; TRBD1 matches at 8 bases. The V gene's germline CDR1 is LGHDT and CDR2 YNNKEL (reference sequence). The CDR3 contains 14 residues. The J segment lost 3 bases and the V segment lost 3 bases, leaving 4 bases of the junction unmatched. As DNA, the CDR3 is TGTGCCAGCAGCCAGACAGGGGCCCGCTACGAGCAGTACTTC. It translates to CASSQTGARYEQYF.

The chain uses TRBV12-3 or TRBV12-4 and TRBJ1-1; 8 bases align to TRBD1. The CDR3 has 14 residues. The trim removed 5 bases at V and 1 base at J, leaving 3 bases unmatched. The CDR3 nucleotides are TGTGCCAGCAGTCTCGGACAGGGGAACACTGAAGCTTTCTTT. Residues: CASSLGQGNTEAFF.

Concerning this clonotype itself: A single base separates this from a much larger clone, so it may be a read error. This chain connects TRBV7-2 to TRBJ2-7, with 9 bases aligning to TRBD1. CDR3 size: 15 residues. Germline lookup yields CDR1 SGHTA and CDR2 FQGNSA. The CDR3 region is CAGSSSGTGIYEQYF. Here the CDR3 DNA reads TGTGCCGGCAGCTCCTCCGGGACAGGGATCTACGAGCAGTACTTC.

The CDR3 is CASSSRQGHEQYF. CDR3 nucleotides: TGTGCCAGCAGTAGTAGACAGGGGCACGAGCAGTACTTC. The chain combines TRBV6-5 with TRBJ2-7; 8 bases are a match to TRBD1. V dropped 5 bases and J dropped 5; count of bases not matched to a gene: 5. CDR3 size: 13 residues. Germline-derived CDR1 and CDR2 are MNHEY and SVGAGI.

The V and J genes are TRBV4-1 and TRBJ2-6; no clear D. This CDR3 has 17 amino acids. The V and J ends lost 1 base and 4 bases respectively, with 14 bases between them. Germline V gene sequence: CDR1 MGHRA, CDR2 YSYEKL. CDR3 amino acids: CASSQVPWAAGANVLTF. CDR3 coding DNA: TGCGCCAGCAGCCAAGTGCCTTGGGCGGCCGGGGCCAACGTCCTGACTTTC.

Notes on this clonotype: A clone one base away is much larger, so this may be a read error. The V gene is TRBV4-1, the J gene TRBJ1-1; TRBD1 agrees at 8 bases. The CDR3 is made up of 16 amino acids. CDR1 and CDR2 (germline): MGHRA, YSYEKL. The trim removed 8 bases at V and 3 bases at J, leaving 14 bases unmatched. In DNA, the CDR3 is TGCGCCAGCGGCGAGGGACAGGCGTTGGGGGACACTGAAGCTTTCTTT. It translates to CASGEGQALGDTEAFF.

This rearrangement joins TRBV20-1 to TRBJ2-3; 8 bases are a match to TRBD1. CDR1 is DFQATT and CDR2 is SNEGSKA in the germline V gene (reference sequence). V lost 2 bases to trimming and J lost 1 base; unmatched junction nucleotides: 11. The CDR3 is made up of 17 amino acids. For the CDR3, the DNA is TGCAGTGCTAGAAAGGTCCCCAGGGGGCTGGGCACAGATACGCAGTATTTT. Translated, it gives CSARKVPRGLGTDTQYF.

Only a few counts were recorded for this clonotype. The chain recombines TRBV6-1 with TRBJ2-1, with 14 bases aligning to TRBD2. The CDR3 is made up of 17 amino acids. V gave up 6 bases and J gave up 7 bases; unmatched junction bases: 11. CDR1 and CDR2 from the germline V gene are MNHNS and SASEGT. The CDR3 spells CASSTARLAGGKNEQFF. In DNA, the CDR3 is TGTGCCAGCAGCACAGCCCGACTAGCGGGAGGGAAAAATGAGCAGTTCTTC.